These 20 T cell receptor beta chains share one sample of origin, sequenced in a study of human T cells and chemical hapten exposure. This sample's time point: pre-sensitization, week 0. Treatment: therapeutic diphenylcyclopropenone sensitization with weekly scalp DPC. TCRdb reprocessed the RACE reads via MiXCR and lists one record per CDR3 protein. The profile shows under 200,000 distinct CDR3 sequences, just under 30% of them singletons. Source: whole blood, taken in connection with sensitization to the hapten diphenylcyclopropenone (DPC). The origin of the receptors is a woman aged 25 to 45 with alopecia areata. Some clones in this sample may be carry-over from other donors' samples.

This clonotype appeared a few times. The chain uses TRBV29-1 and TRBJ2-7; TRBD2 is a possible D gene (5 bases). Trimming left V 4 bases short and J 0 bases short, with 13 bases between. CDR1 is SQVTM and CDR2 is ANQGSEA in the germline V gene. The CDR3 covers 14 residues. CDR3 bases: TGCAGCGTTGTCGCTCGAGGGAGCTCCTACGAGCAGTACTTC. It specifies CSVVARGSSYEQYF.

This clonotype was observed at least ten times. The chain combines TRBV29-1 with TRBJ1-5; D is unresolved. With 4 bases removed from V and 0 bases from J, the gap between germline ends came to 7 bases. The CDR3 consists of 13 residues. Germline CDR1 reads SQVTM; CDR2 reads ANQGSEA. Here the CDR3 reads CSVGTSSNQPQHF. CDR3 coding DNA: TGCAGCGTTGGGACCTCTAGCAATCAGCCCCAGCATTTT.

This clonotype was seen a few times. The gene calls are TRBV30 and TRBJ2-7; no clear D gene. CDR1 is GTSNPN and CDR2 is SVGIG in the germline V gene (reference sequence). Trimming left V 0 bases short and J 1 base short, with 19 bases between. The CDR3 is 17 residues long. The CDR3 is CAWSVRPSSTLSYEQYF. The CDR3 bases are TGTGCCTGGAGTGTCCGCCCTTCCTCGACTCTTTCCTACGAGCAGTACTTC.

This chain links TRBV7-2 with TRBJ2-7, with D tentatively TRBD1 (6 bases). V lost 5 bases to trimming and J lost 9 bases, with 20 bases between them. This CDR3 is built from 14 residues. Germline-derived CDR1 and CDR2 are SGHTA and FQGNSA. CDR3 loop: CASSLWDIPSAQYF. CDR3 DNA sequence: TGTGCCAGCAGCCTTTGGGACATCCCCTCCGCGCAGTACTTC.

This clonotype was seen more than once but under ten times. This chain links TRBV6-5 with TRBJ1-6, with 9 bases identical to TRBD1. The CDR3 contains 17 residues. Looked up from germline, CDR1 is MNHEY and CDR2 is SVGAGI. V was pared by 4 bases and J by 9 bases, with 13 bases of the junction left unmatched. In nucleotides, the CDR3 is TGTGCCAGCAGTTCCTTGGGGACAGGGTACGGTGGTTCACCCCTCCACTTT. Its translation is CASSSLGTGYGGSPLHF.

CDR3 coding DNA: TGTGCCAGCAGCGCCGGGACAGGGGATAAAGCTTTCTTT. Its protein product is CASSAGTGDKAFF. The genes are TRBV11-1 and TRBJ1-1, with TRBD1 identical over 10 bases. The CDR3 consists of 13 residues. With 5 bases clipped from V and 9 bases from J, the junction kept 6 bases outside the gene matches. CDR1 is SGHAT, CDR2 FQDESV, per germline (reference sequence). Full variable domain (missing parts from reference TRBV11-1 and TRBJ1-1): EAEVAQSPRYKITEKSQAVAFWCDPISGHATLYWYRQILGQGPELLVQFQDESVVDDSQLPKDRFSAERLKGVDSTLKIQPAELGDSAMYLCASSAGTGDKAFFGQGTRLTVV.

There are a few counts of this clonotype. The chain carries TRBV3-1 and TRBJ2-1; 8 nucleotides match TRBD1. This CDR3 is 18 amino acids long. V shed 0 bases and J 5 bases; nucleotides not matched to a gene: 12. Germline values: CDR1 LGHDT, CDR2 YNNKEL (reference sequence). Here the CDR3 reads CASSQDLLTGGRNNEQFF. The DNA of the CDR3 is TGTGCCAGCAGCCAAGATCTGCTCACAGGGGGGAGAAACAATGAGCAGTTCTTC.

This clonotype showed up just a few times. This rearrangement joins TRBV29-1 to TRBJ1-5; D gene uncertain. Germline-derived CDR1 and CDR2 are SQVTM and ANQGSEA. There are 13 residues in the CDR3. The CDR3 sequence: CGAQVYSNQPQHF. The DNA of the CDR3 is TGCGGCGCGCAGGTCTATAGCAATCAGCCCCAGCATTTT. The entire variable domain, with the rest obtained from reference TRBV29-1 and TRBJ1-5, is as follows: SAVISQKPSRDICQRGTSLTIQCQVDSQVTMMFWYRQQPGQSLTLIATANQGSEATYESGFVIDKFPISRPNLTFSTLTVSNMSPEDSSIYLCGAQVYSNQPQHFGDGTRLSIL.

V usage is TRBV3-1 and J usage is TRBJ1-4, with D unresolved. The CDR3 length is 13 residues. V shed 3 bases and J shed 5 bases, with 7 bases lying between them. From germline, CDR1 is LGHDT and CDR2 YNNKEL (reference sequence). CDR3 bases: TGTGCCAGCAGCCACCTAGGCAATGAAAAACTGTTTTTT. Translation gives CASSHLGNEKLFF.

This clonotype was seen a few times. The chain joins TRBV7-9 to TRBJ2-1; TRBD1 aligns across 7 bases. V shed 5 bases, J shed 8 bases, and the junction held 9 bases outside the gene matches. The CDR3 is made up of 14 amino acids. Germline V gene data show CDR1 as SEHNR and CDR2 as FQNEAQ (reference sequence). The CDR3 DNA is TGTGCCAGCAGCCTATTCACAGGGGAGCATGAGCAGTTCTTC. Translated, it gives CASSLFTGEHEQFF.

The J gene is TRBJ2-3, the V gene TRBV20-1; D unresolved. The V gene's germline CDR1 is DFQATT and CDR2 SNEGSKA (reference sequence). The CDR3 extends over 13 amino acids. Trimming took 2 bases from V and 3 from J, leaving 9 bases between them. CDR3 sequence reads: CSARRGITDTQYF. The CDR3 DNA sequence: TGCAGTGCTAGACGCGGAATTACAGATACGCAGTATTTT.

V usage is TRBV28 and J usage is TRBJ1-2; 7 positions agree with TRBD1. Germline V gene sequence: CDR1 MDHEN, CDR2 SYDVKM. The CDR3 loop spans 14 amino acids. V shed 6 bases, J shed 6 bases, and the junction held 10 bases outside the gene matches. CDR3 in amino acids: CASRRQGSIDGYTF. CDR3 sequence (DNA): TGTGCCAGCAGACGACAGGGCAGTATCGATGGCTACACCTTC.

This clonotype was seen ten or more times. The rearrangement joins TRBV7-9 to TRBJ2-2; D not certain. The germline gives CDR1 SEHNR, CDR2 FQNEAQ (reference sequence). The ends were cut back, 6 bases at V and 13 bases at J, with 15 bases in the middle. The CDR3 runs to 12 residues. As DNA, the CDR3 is TGTGCCAGCAGTTACGACACCCCTCGGCTGTTTTTT. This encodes CASSYDTPRLFF.

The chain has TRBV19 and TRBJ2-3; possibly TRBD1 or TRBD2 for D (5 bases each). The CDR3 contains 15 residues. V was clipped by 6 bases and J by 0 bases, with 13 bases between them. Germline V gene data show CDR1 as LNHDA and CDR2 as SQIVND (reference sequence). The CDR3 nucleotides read TGTGCCAGTAGCAGGGACGGTACTAGCACAGATACGCAGTATTTT. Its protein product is CASSRDGTSTDTQYF.

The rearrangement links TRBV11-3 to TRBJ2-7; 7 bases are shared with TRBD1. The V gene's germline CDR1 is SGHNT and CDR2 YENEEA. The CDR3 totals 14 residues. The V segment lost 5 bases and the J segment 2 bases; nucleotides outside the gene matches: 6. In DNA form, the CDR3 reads TGTGCCAGCAGCCCCCCGGACAGGCCCTACGAGCAGTACTTC. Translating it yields CASSPPDRPYEQYF.

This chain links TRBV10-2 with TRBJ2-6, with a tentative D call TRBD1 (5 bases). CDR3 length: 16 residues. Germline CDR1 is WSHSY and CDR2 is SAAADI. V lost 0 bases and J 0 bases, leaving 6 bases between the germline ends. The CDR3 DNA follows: TGCGCCAGCAGTGAGTCGACAGTCTCTGGGGCCAACGTCCTGACTTTC. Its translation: CASSESTVSGANVLTF.

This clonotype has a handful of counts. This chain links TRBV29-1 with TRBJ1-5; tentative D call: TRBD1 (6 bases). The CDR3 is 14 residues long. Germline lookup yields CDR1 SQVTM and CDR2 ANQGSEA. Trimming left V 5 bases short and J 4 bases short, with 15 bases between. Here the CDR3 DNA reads TGCAGCGTTAAAAAGGGGGTGGGTAATCAGCCCCAGCATTTT. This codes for CSVKKGVGNQPQHF.

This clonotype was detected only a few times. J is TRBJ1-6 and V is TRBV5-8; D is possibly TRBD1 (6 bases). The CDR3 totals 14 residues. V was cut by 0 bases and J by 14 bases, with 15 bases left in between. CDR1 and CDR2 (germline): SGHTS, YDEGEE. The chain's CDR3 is CASSLDTRGQTLHF. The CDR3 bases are TGTGCCAGCAGCTTGGACACGAGGGGACAAACCCTCCACTTT.

CDR3 DNA sequence: TGTGCCAGCAGCTCCCCCGAAAGGTATTCGTACTATGGCTACACCTTC. It codes for CASSSPERYSYYGYTF. The chain recombines TRBV5-4 with TRBJ1-2; D unclear. Germline V CDR1 and CDR2: SGHNT, YYREEE (reference sequence). The CDR3 runs to 16 residues. The V end lost 3 bases, the J end lost 3 bases, and 18 bases lay between the germline ends. The variable domain in full, with the rest retrieved from reference TRBV5-4 and TRBJ1-2, is ETGVTQSPTHLIKTRGQQVTLRCSSQSGHNTVSWYQQALGQGPQFIFQYYREEENGRGNFPPRFSGLQFPNYSSELNVNALELDDSALYLCASSSPERYSYYGYTFGSGTRLTVV.

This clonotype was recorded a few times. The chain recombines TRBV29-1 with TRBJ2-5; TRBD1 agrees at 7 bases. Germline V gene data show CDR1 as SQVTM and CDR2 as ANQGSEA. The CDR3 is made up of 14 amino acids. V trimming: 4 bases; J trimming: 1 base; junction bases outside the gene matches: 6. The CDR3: CSVAGTAIQETQYF. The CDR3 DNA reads TGCAGCGTTGCCGGGACAGCCATCCAAGAGACCCAGTACTTC.